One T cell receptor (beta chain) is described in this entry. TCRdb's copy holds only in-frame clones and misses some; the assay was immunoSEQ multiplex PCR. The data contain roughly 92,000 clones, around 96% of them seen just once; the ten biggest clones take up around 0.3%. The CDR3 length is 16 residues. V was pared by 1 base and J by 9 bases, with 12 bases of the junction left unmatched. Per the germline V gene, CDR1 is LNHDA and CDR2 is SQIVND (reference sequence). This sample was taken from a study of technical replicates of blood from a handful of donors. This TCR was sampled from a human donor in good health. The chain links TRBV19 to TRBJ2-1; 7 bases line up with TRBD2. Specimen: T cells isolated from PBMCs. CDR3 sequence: CASSIGREFYAGEQFF. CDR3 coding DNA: TGTGCCAGTAGTATAGGGCGGGAGTTTTATGCGGGTGAGCAGTTCTTC.